One sample yielded the 15 T cell receptor beta chains listed below, sequenced in a study of blood T cell repertoires in COVID-19. The repertoire was sequenced with immunoSEQ multiplex PCR; TCRdb's copy has only in-frame clones and lacks some. Of about 330,000 clones listed, approximately 85% were seen once; the top ten hold 1.5% to 2%. Sequences were obtained from peripheral blood. These receptor sequences come from a woman aged 45-60 years with acute or convalescent COVID-19.

This chain connects TRBV24-1 to TRBJ2-7; 7 nucleotides match TRBD2. Germline-derived CDR1 and CDR2 are KGHDR and SFDVKD. This CDR3 is 13 amino acids long. With V trimmed by 4 bases and J by 6 bases, 5 bases remained unmatched. The CDR3 DNA follows: TGTGCCACCAGTGACGAGCCTAGCGGCGAGCAGTACTTC. It encodes CATSDEPSGEQYF.

The J gene is TRBJ1-2, the V gene TRBV24-1; tentative D call: TRBD1 (5 bases). CDR1 is KGHDR, CDR2 SFDVKD, per germline. Trimming shortened V by 5 bases and J by 10 bases, and 13 bases separated the two germline ends. The CDR3 has 12 residues. The CDR3 bases are TGTGCCACCAGTGGACCCCAGGGCCTCTACACCTTC. It specifies CATSGPQGLYTF.

The chain links TRBV5-1 to TRBJ2-7; 10 bases fit TRBD1. CDR3 length: 14 residues. The junction had 3 bases not matched to a gene; V was cut back by 4 bases and J by 2 bases. CDR1 and CDR2 (germline): SGHRS, YFSETQ. The CDR3 loop reads CASSIGQGAYEQYF. CDR3 DNA sequence: TGCGCCAGCAGCATCGGACAGGGGGCCTACGAGCAGTACTTC.

The CDR3, as DNA: TGTGCCAGCAGCTTCCGGACAGGTCGTCGCTCTGGGGCCAACGTCCTGACTTTC. Translated: CASSFRTGRRSGANVLTF. This rearrangement joins TRBV11-2 to TRBJ2-6; 7 bases are shared with TRBD1. The CDR3 consists of 18 residues. With V trimmed by 3 bases and J by 0 bases, 8 bases remained unmatched. Looked up from germline, CDR1 is SGHAT and CDR2 is FQNNGV.

The genes are TRBV18 and TRBJ2-3; D is unresolved. Germline loops: CDR1 KGHSH, CDR2 LQKENI. There are 14 residues in the CDR3. The ends were cut back, 3 bases at V and 2 bases at J, with 9 bases in the middle. Written as DNA, the CDR3 is TGTGCCAGCTCACCTCTGCGAGACACAGATACGCAGTATTTT. The encoded protein is CASSPLRDTDTQYF.

The rearrangement uses TRBV9 and TRBJ2-3; maybe TRBD1 (8 bases). Germline V gives CDR1 SGDLS, CDR2 YYNGEE. Trimming removed 3 bases from V and 3 bases from J, with 14 bases in between. The length of the CDR3 is 15 residues. The CDR3 loop is CASSAYRGGTDTQYF. Written as DNA, the CDR3 is TGTGCCAGCAGCGCCTACAGGGGGGGAACAGATACGCAGTATTTT.

This clone was observed once. V and J are TRBV6-2 or TRBV6-3 and TRBJ1-1, with 9 positions matching TRBD1. This CDR3 comprises 15 residues. V shed 0 bases, J shed 4 bases, and the junction held 3 bases outside the gene matches. Germline lookup yields CDR1 MNHEY and CDR2 SVGEGT. The CDR3: CASSYSRQGGTEAFF. The CDR3 nucleotides are TGTGCCAGCAGTTACTCGCGACAGGGGGGCACTGAAGCTTTCTTT.

The chain has TRBV25-1 and TRBJ2-7; 11 bases map to TRBD1. Germline lookup yields CDR1 MGHDK and CDR2 SYGVNS. The CDR3 contains 16 residues. V was pared by 4 bases and J by 5 bases, with 10 bases of the junction left unmatched. The CDR3 nucleotides read TGTGCCAGCAGTGCCTACCGGGACAGGGGGGGAAACGAGCAGTACTTC. It specifies CASSAYRDRGGNEQYF.

The chain carries TRBV19 and TRBJ2-1, with 11 bases matching TRBD2. Germline-derived CDR1 and CDR2 are LNHDA and SQIVND (reference sequence). The trim removed 4 bases at V and 7 bases at J, leaving 12 bases unmatched. CDR3 length: 17 amino acids. The CDR3 region is CASSSSHEPSGRNEQFF. In DNA, the CDR3 is TGTGCCAGTAGTAGTTCCCATGAACCTAGCGGGAGGAATGAGCAGTTCTTC. The full variable domain, in which reference TRBV19 and TRBJ2-1 provide the parts outside the CDR3, is DGGITQSPKYLFRKEGQNVTLSCEQNLNHDAMYWYRQDPGQGLRLIYYSQIVNDFQKGDIAEGYSVSREKKESFPLTVTSAQKNPTAFYLCASSSSHEPSGRNEQFFGPGTRLTVL.

The chain employs TRBV28 and TRBJ2-3; 9 bases are a match to TRBD2. Per the germline V gene, CDR1 is MDHEN and CDR2 is SYDVKM. V trimming: 4 bases; J trimming: 3 bases; junction bases outside the gene matches: 11. CDR3 length: 17 amino acids. The CDR3 bases are TGTGCCAGCAGTTGGGGGGTGACTAGCGGTTGGACAGATACGCAGTATTTT. This translates into CASSWGVTSGWTDTQYF. Supplemented by reference TRBV28 and TRBJ2-3, the full variable domain reads DVKVTQSSRYLVKRTGEKVFLECVQDMDHENMFWYRQDPGLGLRLIYFSYDVKMKEKGDIPEGYSVSREKKERFSLILESASTNQTSMYLCASSWGVTSGWTDTQYFGPGTRLTVL.

The V call is TRBV7-2, the J call TRBJ2-7; unclear D gene. CDR3 length equals 12 residues. Per the germline V gene, CDR1 is SGHTA and CDR2 is FQGNSA. Between the trimmed V and J ends, which lost 8 bases and 1 base, there was a span of 9 bases. The CDR3 nucleotides read TGTGCCAGCGAGCCACCTTCCTACGAGCAGTACTTC. Translation: CASEPPSYEQYF.

This clone was observed once. The chain has TRBV16 and TRBJ2-7; 9 bases are a match to TRBD1. The J segment lost 2 bases and the V segment lost 2 bases, leaving 7 bases of the junction unmatched. This CDR3 contains 16 residues. Germline lookup yields CDR1 KGHSY and CDR2 FQNENV. The CDR3 spells CASSQVRTGAPYEQYF. DNA for the CDR3: TGTGCCAGCAGCCAAGTTAGGACAGGGGCCCCCTACGAGCAGTACTTC.

This clone was recorded only once. The genes are TRBV29-1 and TRBJ2-1; 12 nucleotides line up with TRBD2. The V gene's germline CDR1 is SQVTM and CDR2 ANQGSEA. With 0 bases clipped from V and 6 bases from J, the junction kept 9 bases outside the gene matches. The CDR3 runs to 17 residues. Here the CDR3 reads CSVEDRASGGVGNEQFF. The CDR3, as DNA: TGCAGCGTTGAAGATCGGGCTAGCGGGGGGGTTGGCAATGAGCAGTTCTTC.

CDR3 nucleotides: TGTGCCAGCAGCCCGGGACAGGCGGTGTACACTGAAGCTTTCTTT. Its protein is CASSPGQAVYTEAFF. The chain is built from TRBV7-3 and TRBJ1-1, with TRBD1 identical over 8 bases. Per the germline V gene, CDR1 is SGHTA and CDR2 is FQGTGA. This CDR3 contains 15 residues. Trimming took 5 bases from V and 3 from J; bases not matched to a gene: 8.

The chain uses TRBV11-3 and TRBJ2-1; 11 bases are shared with TRBD1. The trim removed 5 bases at V and 2 bases at J, leaving 5 bases unmatched. The CDR3 has 16 residues. Germline CDR1 and CDR2: SGHNT and YENEEA. In DNA, the CDR3 is TGTGCCAGCAGCCCGGGACAGGGGGAAACCTACAATGAGCAGTTCTTC. This sequence encodes CASSPGQGETYNEQFF.